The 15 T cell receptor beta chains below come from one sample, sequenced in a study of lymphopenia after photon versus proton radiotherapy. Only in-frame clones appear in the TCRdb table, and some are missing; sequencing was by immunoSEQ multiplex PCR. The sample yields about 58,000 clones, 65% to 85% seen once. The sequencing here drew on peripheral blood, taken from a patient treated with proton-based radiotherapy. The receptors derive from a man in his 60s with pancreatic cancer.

The CDR3 DNA sequence: TGTGCCAGCAGTTTAGGCGGGGAGGTTTCGTACGAGCAGTACTTC. Amino acid sequence: CASSLGGEVSYEQYF. The chain links TRBV27 to TRBJ2-7; tentatively, D is TRBD2 (6 bases). V lost 2 bases and J 4 bases, leaving 15 bases between the germline ends. The CDR3 runs to 15 residues. Germline V lookup: CDR1 MNHEY, CDR2 SMNVEV (reference sequence).

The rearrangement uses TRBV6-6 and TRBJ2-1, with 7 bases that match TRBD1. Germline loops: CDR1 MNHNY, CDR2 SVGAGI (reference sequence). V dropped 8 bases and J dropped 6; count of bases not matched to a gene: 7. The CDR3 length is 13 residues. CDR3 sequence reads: CASGTGAANEQFF. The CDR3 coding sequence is TGTGCCAGCGGTACAGGGGCCGCCAATGAGCAGTTCTTC.

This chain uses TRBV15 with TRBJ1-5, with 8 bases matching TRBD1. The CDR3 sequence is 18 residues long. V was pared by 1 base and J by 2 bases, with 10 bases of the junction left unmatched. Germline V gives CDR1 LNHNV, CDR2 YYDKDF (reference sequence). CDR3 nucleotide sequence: TGTGCCACCAGCAGAGCGGGGGCAGGGGGCGCGGGCAATCAGCCCCAGCATTTT. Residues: CATSRAGAGGAGNQPQHF. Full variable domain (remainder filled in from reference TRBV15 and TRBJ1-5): DAMVIQNPRYQVTQFGKPVTLSCSQTLNHNVMYWYQQKSSQAPKLLFHYYDKDFNNEADTPDNFQSRRPNTSFCFLDIRSPGLGDTAMYLCATSRAGAGGAGNQPQHFGDGTRLSIL.

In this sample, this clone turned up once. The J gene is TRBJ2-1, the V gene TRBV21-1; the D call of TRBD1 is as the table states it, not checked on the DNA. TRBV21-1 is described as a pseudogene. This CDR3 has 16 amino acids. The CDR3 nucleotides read TGTGCCAGCAGTTCCATGACAGGGGACACGTACAATGAGCAGTTCTTC. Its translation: CASSSMTGDTYNEQFF.

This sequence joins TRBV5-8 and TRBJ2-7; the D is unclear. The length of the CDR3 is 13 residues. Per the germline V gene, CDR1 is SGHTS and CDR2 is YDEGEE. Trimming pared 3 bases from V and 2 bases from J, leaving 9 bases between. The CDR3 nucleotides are TGTGCCAGCAGCTCGGACGGAACCTACGAGCAGTACTTC. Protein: CASSSDGTYEQYF.

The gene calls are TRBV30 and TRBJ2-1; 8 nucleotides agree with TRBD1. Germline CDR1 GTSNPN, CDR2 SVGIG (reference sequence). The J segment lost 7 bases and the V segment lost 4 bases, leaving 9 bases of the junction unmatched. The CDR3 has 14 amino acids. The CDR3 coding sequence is TGTGCCTGGACCCCTGGACAGGGTACGAATGAGCAGTTCTTC. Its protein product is CAWTPGQGTNEQFF.

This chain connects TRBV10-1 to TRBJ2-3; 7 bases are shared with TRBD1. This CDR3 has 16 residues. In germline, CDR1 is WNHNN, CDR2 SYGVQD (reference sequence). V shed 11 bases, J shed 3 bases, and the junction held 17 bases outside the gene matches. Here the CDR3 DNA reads TGCGCCGGATCAGTCAAGGAGAGACAGGGTACAGATACGCAGTATTTT. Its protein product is CAGSVKERQGTDTQYF.

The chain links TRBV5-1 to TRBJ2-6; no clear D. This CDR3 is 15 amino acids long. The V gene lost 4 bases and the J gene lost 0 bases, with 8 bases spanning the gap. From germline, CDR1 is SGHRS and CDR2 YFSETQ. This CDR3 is CASSAIGSGANVLTF. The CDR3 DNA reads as TGCGCCAGCAGCGCCATCGGCTCTGGGGCCAACGTCCTGACTTTC.

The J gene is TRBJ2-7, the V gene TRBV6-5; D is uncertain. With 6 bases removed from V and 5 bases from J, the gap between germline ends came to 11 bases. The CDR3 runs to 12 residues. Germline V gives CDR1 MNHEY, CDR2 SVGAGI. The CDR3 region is CASRNPLNEQYF. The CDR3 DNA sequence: TGTGCCAGCAGAAACCCCCTGAACGAGCAGTACTTC.

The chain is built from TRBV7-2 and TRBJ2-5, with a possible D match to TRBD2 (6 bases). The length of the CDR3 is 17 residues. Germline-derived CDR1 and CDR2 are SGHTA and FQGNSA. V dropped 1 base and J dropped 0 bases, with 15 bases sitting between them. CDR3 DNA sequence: TGTGCCAGCAGCTTAGAAGATTGGACTACCTACCAAGAGACCCAGTACTTC. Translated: CASSLEDWTTYQETQYF.

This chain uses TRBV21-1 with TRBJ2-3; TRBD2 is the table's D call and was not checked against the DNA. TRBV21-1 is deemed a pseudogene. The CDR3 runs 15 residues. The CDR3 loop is CASSRLAGATDTQYF. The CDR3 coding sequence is TGTGCCAGCAGCAGACTAGCGGGAGCCACAGATACGCAGTATTTT.

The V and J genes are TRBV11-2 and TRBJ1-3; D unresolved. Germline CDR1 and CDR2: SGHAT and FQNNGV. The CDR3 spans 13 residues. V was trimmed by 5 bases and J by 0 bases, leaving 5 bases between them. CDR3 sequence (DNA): TGTGCCAGCAGCCGTTTCTCTGGAAACACCATATATTTT. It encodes CASSRFSGNTIYF.

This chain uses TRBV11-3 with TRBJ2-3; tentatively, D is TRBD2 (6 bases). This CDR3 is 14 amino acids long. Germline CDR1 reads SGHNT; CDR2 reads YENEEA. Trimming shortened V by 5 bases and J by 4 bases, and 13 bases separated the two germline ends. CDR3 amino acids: CASSLSGEADTQYF. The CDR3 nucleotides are TGTGCCAGCAGCCTGTCGGGGGAGGCAGATACGCAGTATTTT.

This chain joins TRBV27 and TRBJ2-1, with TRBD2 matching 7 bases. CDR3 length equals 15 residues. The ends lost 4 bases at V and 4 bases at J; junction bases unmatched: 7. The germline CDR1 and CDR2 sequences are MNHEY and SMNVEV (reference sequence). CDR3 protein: CASSSGLVGYNEQFF. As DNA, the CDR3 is TGTGCCAGCAGTTCAGGACTAGTTGGGTACAATGAGCAGTTCTTC.

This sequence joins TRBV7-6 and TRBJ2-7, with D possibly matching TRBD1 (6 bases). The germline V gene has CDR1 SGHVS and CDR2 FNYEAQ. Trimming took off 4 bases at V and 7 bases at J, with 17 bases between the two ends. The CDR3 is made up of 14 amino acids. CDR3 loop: CASSSSAGVEEQYF. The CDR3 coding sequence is TGTGCCAGCAGCTCCTCGGCAGGGGTGGAAGAGCAGTACTTC.